This is a list of T cell receptor beta chains from one sample in a study of CD8 T cells in ankylosing spondylitis. TCRdb passed the 5' RACE reads through MiXCR, listing each CDR3 protein once. The repertoire holds approximately 200,000 distinct CDR3 sequences, with 13% as singletons. The sample comprised blood, either unsorted or a sorted T cell fraction (not recorded which). The receptors shown here come from a male donor with ankylosing spondylitis or in good health (not recorded which). The CDR3 runs from the conserved cysteine through the conserved F or W. A D gene is named only where the DNA matches it firmly. Part of the rows lack a size; the others show once, few, many or a class for expanded clones.

v_gene	d_gene	abundance	j_gene	CDR3nt	CDR3aa
TRBV5-1	TRBD1	many	TRBJ2-7	TGCGCCAGCAGCTTGAAAGACCACAGGGGGCGCTACGAGCAGTACTTC	CASSLKDHRGRYEQYF
TRBV7-9	-	few	TRBJ2-2	TGTGCCAGCAGCACCGGGACTGCCGGGATAGGGGAGCTGTTTTTT	CASSTGTAGIGELFF
TRBV9	TRBD2	few	TRBJ2-1	TGTGCCAGCAGCGTACCGAGCGGGGGGGCTTACAATGAGCAGTTCTTC	CASSVPSGGAYNEQFF
TRBV4-1	TRBD1	few	TRBJ1-1	TGCGCCAGCAGCCAAGAATCCCCAGGGGGGACTGAAGCTTTCTTT	CASSQESPGGTEAFF
TRBV10-3	TRBD2	-	TRBJ2-3	TGTGCCATCAGCGACCGGTGGGGGGAAGGGACTAGCGGGAAAATAGATACGCAGTATTTT	CAISDRWGEGTSGKIDTQYF
TRBV6-5	-	-	TRBJ2-1	TGTGCCAGCAGTTACCCCGACGGAGATACCTACAATGAGCAGTTCTTC	CASSYPDGDTYNEQFF
TRBV4-2	-	many	TRBJ1-1	TGTGCCAGCAGCCAAGGGTACACTGAAGCTTTCTTT	CASSQGYTEAFF
TRBV11-2	-	-	TRBJ2-1	TGTGCCAGCAGCTCCCACTCCTATGAGCAGTTCTTC	CASSSHSYEQFF
TRBV19	-	few	TRBJ1-5	TGTGCCAGTATCGCGGCTAGGGGAAATAATCAGCCCCAGCATTTT	CASIAARGNNQPQHF
TRBV7-6	TRBD1	-	TRBJ2-1	TGTGCCAGCAGCTTGGACAGGGGGCAGTACAATGAGCAGTTCTTC	CASSLDRGQYNEQFF
TRBV20-1	TRBD2	-	TRBJ2-7	TGCAGTGCTAGGGATAGACTAGCGGGGACCTACGAGCAGTACTTC	CSARDRLAGTYEQYF
TRBV5-1	-	few	TRBJ2-1	TGCGCCAGCAGCCCTGAGGACTTCTGGGGCAATGAGCAGTTCTTC	CASSPEDFWGNEQFF
TRBV3-1	-	-	TRBJ2-7	TGTGCCAGCAGCCGACCCGGGACTCCTTCCTACGAGCAGTACTTC	CASSRPGTPSYEQYF
TRBV5-1	-	few	TRBJ1-1	TGCGCCAGCAGCTTACCGACAGGAGAAGCTTTCTTT	CASSLPTGEAFF
TRBV20-1	-	-	TRBJ2-7	TGCAGTGCTACCCGGGACACGGTATACGAGCAGTACTTC	CSATRDTVYEQYF
TRBV7-9	TRBD2	many	TRBJ2-3	TGTGCCAGCACCCCACGGGGGGTGAACACAGATACGCAGTATTTT	CASTPRGVNTDTQYF
TRBV20-1	TRBD2	few	TRBJ2-1	TGCAGTTGCGGGAGGGCGGAAAATGAGCAGTTCTTC	CSCGRAENEQFF
TRBV5-6	-	-	TRBJ2-1	TGTGCCAGCAGCTCATCGGACCGATACAATGAGCAGTTCTTC	CASSSSDRYNEQFF
TRBV12-3/TRBV12-4	-	-	TRBJ2-7	TGTGCCAGCAGTTTAGCGACGGGGGGCGTCTACGAGCAGTACTTC	CASSLATGGVYEQYF
TRBV7-9	TRBD1	-	TRBJ2-7	TGTGCCAGCAGCTCGTCCGGGACAGGGCATTACGAGCAGTACTTC	CASSSSGTGHYEQYF
TRBV20-1	TRBD1	many	TRBJ1-2	TGCAGTGCTAGAGATAACACAGGGGACTATGGCTACACCTTC	CSARDNTGDYGYTF
TRBV5-1	-	many	TRBJ2-3	TGCGCCAGCAGCTCCCTCTCGGCCTCAGATACGCAGTATTTT	CASSSLSASDTQYF
TRBV29-1	-	few	TRBJ2-7	TGCAGCGTTGTAATGGGGGCCCTTTACTCCTACGAGCAGTACTTC	CSVVMGALYSYEQYF
TRBV9	TRBD1	-	TRBJ2-7	TGTGCCAGCAGCCCCAGACAGGGGGACCACGAGCAGTACTTC	CASSPRQGDHEQYF
TRBV11-1	-	-	TRBJ2-7	TGTGCCAGCAGCTCTATCTACCGGGACGCGAGAATTCCAAGCTCCTACGAGCAGTACTTC	CASSSIYRDARIPSSYEQYF
TRBV12-3/TRBV12-4	-	-	TRBJ2-7	TGTGCCAGCAGTTTTACGGCGGGGAAAAGGGCTTACGAGCAGTACTTC	CASSFTAGKRAYEQYF
TRBV29-1	TRBD1	few	TRBJ2-3	TGCAGCGTTGAGGGGACAGGGGAAGCAGATACGCAGTATTTT	CSVEGTGEADTQYF
TRBV10-3	TRBD1	-	TRBJ2-7	TGTGCCATCAATCCGGGACAGTCCTACGAGCAGTACTTC	CAINPGQSYEQYF
TRBV4-1	-	few	TRBJ1-1	TGCGCCAGCAGCCAAGGGGTCGGGAACACTGAAGCTTTCTTT	CASSQGVGNTEAFF
TRBV4-2	-	-	TRBJ1-3	TGTGCCAGCAGCCAAGACCAGGGTGGGAACACCATATATTTT	CASSQDQGGNTIYF
TRBV4-1	-	few	TRBJ2-5	TGCGCCAGCAGCCAAGGGACGACTAGAGGGCAAGAGACCCAGTACTTC	CASSQGTTRGQETQYF
TRBV6-2/TRBV6-3	-	few	TRBJ1-1	TGTGCCAGCAGTTACTCTGAAGGGTGGGAAGCTTTCTTT	CASSYSEGWEAFF
TRBV9	-	many	TRBJ1-5	TGTGCCAGCAGCGTAGTATGGGGGAACAATCAGCCCCAGCATTTT	CASSVVWGNNQPQHF
TRBV7-7	-	few	TRBJ1-5	TGTGCCAGCAGCGTACCAGGAGGGTACAATCAGCCCCAGCATTTT	CASSVPGGYNQPQHF
TRBV12-3/TRBV12-4	TRBD2	many	TRBJ2-7	TGTGCCAGCAGTTTAGGGGCGGGAGCTTACGAGCAGTACTTC	CASSLGAGAYEQYF
TRBV12-3/TRBV12-4	-	many	TRBJ1-1	TGTGCCAGCAGTAAAGTTGCCACTGAAGCTTTCTTT	CASSKVATEAFF
TRBV15	TRBD2	few	TRBJ2-7	TGTGCCACCAGCTCTAACATGCGGGAGGGATCCTACGAGCAGTACTTC	CATSSNMREGSYEQYF
TRBV27	-	few	TRBJ2-2	TGTGCCACAACTTATCAGGTTTTTACCGGGGAGCTGTTTTTT	CATTYQVFTGELFF
TRBV6-4	-	many	TRBJ2-1	TGTGCCAGCAGTGACTCCGGGAGCTCCTACAATGAGCAGTTCTTC	CASSDSGSSYNEQFF
TRBV4-1	TRBD1	-	TRBJ2-1	TGCGCCAGCAGCCATTACCAGGGGGCATCTCCTACGGCGCAGTTCTTC	CASSHYQGASPTAQFF
TRBV29-1	TRBD1	many	TRBJ2-7	TGCAGCGTTGAAAGGGGGGACAGGCAATCCTACGAGCAGTACTTC	CSVERGDRQSYEQYF
TRBV4-2	-	many	TRBJ2-7	TGTGCCAGCAGCCAAGTGGTAGGTCTAGACGAGCAGTACTTC	CASSQVVGLDEQYF
TRBV5-1	TRBD1	-	TRBJ2-7	TGCGCCAGCAGCTTGGTTACAGGGGGGAGCGACGAGCAGTACTTC	CASSLVTGGSDEQYF
TRBV7-2	-	few	TRBJ1-5	TGTGCCAGCAGCTTAATCGCGGGGCGACAGCCCCAGCATTTT	CASSLIAGRQPQHF
TRBV29-1	-	many	TRBJ1-2	TGCAGCGTGGAACGGGGAGGCTACACCTTC	CSVERGGYTF
TRBV4-1	-	many	TRBJ2-5	TGCGCCAGCAGCCCCTGGGCTGGGGAGACCCAGTACTTC	CASSPWAGETQYF
TRBV12-3/TRBV12-4	TRBD1	-	TRBJ1-3	TGTGCCAGCAGCACCGGGACAGGGCTCAGGAACACCATATATTTT	CASSTGTGLRNTIYF
TRBV4-1	-	many	TRBJ2-7	TGCGCCAGCAGCCAAGAAACCGACTACGAGCAGTACTTC	CASSQETDYEQYF
TRBV5-1	-	medium-sized	TRBJ2-2	TGCGCCAGCAGACTGACTAGGACGCTGAACACCGGGGAGCTGTTTTTT	CASRLTRTLNTGELFF